The rows below give T cell receptor beta chains drawn from one sample of a study of post-analysis software for immune sequencing data. TCRdb reprocessed the PCR reads with MiXCR, giving one entry per CDR3 protein. The repertoire has approximately 260,000 distinct CDR3 sequences, approximately 34% of them found once; the top ten carry more than 4%. Sequencing used blood. Source of these receptors: a girl aged 10-17 years with multiple sclerosis. Each CDR3 is given with its conserved first and last residue. Fields, in order: V gene, clone size, J gene, D gene, CDR3 protein, CDR3 DNA. A D gene is named only where the DNA matches it firmly. Rows give clone size only sometimes, using once, few, many, or a class for an expanded clone.

TRBV29-1	many	TRBJ2-1	-	CSPRLIDNEQFF	TGCAGCCCCCGTTTAATCGACAATGAGCAGTTCTTC
TRBV20-1	-	TRBJ2-3	-	CSARREMLYTQYF	TGCAGTGCACGTCGGGAGATGCTTTATACGCAGTATTTT
TRBV10-2	many	TRBJ2-1	TRBD2	CASSEGTSGGRGEQFF	TGCGCCAGCAGTGAAGGGACTAGCGGGGGCCGCGGTGAGCAGTTCTTC
TRBV6-1	-	TRBJ2-2	-	CASRISIINTGELFF	TGTGCCAGCAGGATTAGCATTATAAACACCGGGGAGCTGTTTTTT
TRBV11-2	many	TRBJ1-4	-	CASSPNTTTNEKLFF	TGTGCCAGCAGTCCAAACACCACAACTAATGAAAAACTGTTTTTT
TRBV20-1	few	TRBJ1-2	-	CSARDGTNRRDGYTF	TGCAGTGCTAGAGATGGGACAAATCGAAGGGATGGCTACACCTTC
TRBV12-3/TRBV12-4	-	TRBJ1-1	-	CASSATGPTEAFF	TGTGCCAGCAGTGCGACAGGCCCTACTGAAGCTTTCTTT
TRBV7-3	-	TRBJ1-1	TRBD1	CARTGGMNTEAFF	TGTGCTCGGACAGGGGGAATGAACACTGAAGCTTTCTTT
TRBV5-1	-	TRBJ1-2	TRBD1	CASSLEGGGGYGYTF	TGCGCCAGCAGCTTGGAAGGGGGCGGCGGCTATGGCTACACCTTC
TRBV24-1	-	TRBJ1-5	-	CATSGRADQPQHF	TGTGCCACCAGTGGACGCGCTGATCAGCCCCAGCATTTT
TRBV29-1	-	TRBJ2-7	-	CSVEESHEQYF	TGCAGCGTTGAAGAATCCCACGAGCAGTACTTC
TRBV18	many	TRBJ1-2	TRBD1	CASSPPTGLNYGYTF	TGTGCCAGCTCACCACCGACAGGGTTGAACTATGGCTACACCTTC
TRBV20-1	-	TRBJ1-6	-	CSASNGGSYNSPLHF	TGCAGTGCTAGCAACGGGGGCTCCTATAATTCACCCCTCCACTTT
TRBV7-9	many	TRBJ2-7	-	CASSLATGGARGEQYF	TGTGCCAGCAGCTTAGCAACTGGGGGAGCTCGGGGCGAGCAGTACTTC
TRBV4-1	many	TRBJ2-5	TRBD2	CASSQPLWRGREETQYF	TGCGCCAGCAGCCAACCCCTTTGGCGGGGGAGGGAAGAGACCCAGTACTTC
TRBV5-1	many	TRBJ2-6	TRBD2	CASSLGGGRASGANVLTF	TGCGCCAGCAGCTTGGGTGGCGGGAGAGCCTCTGGGGCCAACGTCCTGACTTTC
TRBV20-1	-	TRBJ2-2	-	CSAGGRDTYTGELFF	TGCAGTGCTGGCGGCCGGGACACCTACACCGGGGAGCTGTTTTTT
TRBV6-6	few	TRBJ2-2	-	CASIESRGAGELFF	TGTGCCAGCATCGAAAGCAGGGGCGCCGGGGAGCTGTTTTTT
TRBV29-1	-	TRBJ1-2	TRBD1	CSVDTETGYTSNYGYTF	TGCAGCGTTGATACTGAGACAGGGTACACCTCAAACTATGGCTACACCTTC
TRBV5-4	many	TRBJ2-1	TRBD2	CASSPTSGGVDWNEQFF	TGTGCCAGCAGCCCAACAAGCGGGGGGGTTGACTGGAATGAGCAGTTCTTC
TRBV19	-	TRBJ1-5	TRBD1	CASSIGTGSNQPQHF	TGTGCCAGTAGTATAGGGACAGGGAGCAATCAGCCCCAGCATTTT
TRBV7-6	many	TRBJ1-2	-	CASSLGGREDYGYTF	TGTGCCAGCAGCTTAGGGGGCAGGGAGGACTATGGCTACACCTTC
TRBV12-3/TRBV12-4	-	TRBJ1-1	TRBD1	CASRIRDRGRTEAFF	TGTGCCAGCAGAATACGGGACAGGGGGCGGACTGAAGCTTTCTTT
TRBV12-3/TRBV12-4	few	TRBJ1-1	-	CASSPLGNGQAFF	TGTGCCAGCAGTCCTCTTGGGAACGGACAAGCTTTCTTT
TRBV20-1	-	TRBJ2-1	TRBD2	CSAWPSGSVLYNEQFF	TGCAGTGCTTGGCCTAGCGGGAGTGTTCTATACAATGAGCAGTTCTTC
TRBV20-1	-	TRBJ2-1	TRBD1	CSAEKGQGGQKFYNEQFF	TGCAGTGCTGAGAAAGGACAGGGAGGACAGAAGTTCTACAATGAGCAGTTCTTC
TRBV7-2	-	TRBJ1-5	TRBD1	CASSSDRGSNQLQHF	TGTGCCAGCAGTTCCGACAGGGGCAGCAATCAGCTCCAGCATTTT
TRBV10-3	many	TRBJ2-3	TRBD1	CAIGDSSTDTQYF	TGTGCCATCGGGGACAGCTCCACAGATACGCAGTATTTT
TRBV27	many	TRBJ1-2	-	CASSSGWDGYTF	TGTGCCAGCAGTTCTGGGTGGGATGGCTACACCTTC
TRBV6-4	-	TRBJ2-1	TRBD2	CASSDSAGGYNEQFF	TGTGCCAGCAGTGACTCAGCGGGAGGGTACAATGAGCAGTTCTTC
TRBV7-2	many	TRBJ2-3	-	CASSLMGVDTQYF	TGTGCCAGCAGCTTAATGGGAGTGGATACGCAGTATTTT
TRBV5-1	-	TRBJ2-2	TRBD2	CASSRGDRNTGELFF	TGCGCCAGCAGCCGGGGGGACCGGAACACCGGGGAGCTGTTTTTT
TRBV3-1	few	TRBJ1-5	-	CASSQDAGRNQPQHF	TGTGCCAGCAGCCAAGATGCCGGGCGCAATCAGCCCCAGCATTTT
TRBV9	-	TRBJ2-2	TRBD1	CASSVATGGLTGELFF	TGTGCCAGCAGCGTAGCCACAGGGGGCCTCACCGGGGAGCTGTTTTTT
TRBV9	-	TRBJ2-7	TRBD2	CASSPGRTSGEQYF	TGTGCCAGCAGCCCGGGCAGGACTAGTGGTGAGCAGTACTTC
TRBV5-4	few	TRBJ1-1	-	CASSLAAAMNTEAFF	TGTGCCAGCAGCTTGGCAGCCGCAATGAACACTGAAGCTTTCTTT
TRBV11-2	many	TRBJ1-4	-	CASSFQGAFNEKLFF	TGTGCCAGCAGCTTTCAGGGCGCCTTTAATGAAAAACTGTTTTTT
TRBV12-3/TRBV12-4	-	TRBJ2-7	TRBD1	CASSRPGQGNYYEQYF	TGTGCCAGCAGTCGGCCGGGACAGGGAAATTACTACGAGCAGTACTTC
TRBV5-4	-	TRBJ2-5	TRBD2	CASSTGLAGGGETQYF	TGTGCCAGCAGCACAGGACTAGCGGGAGGAGGAGAGACCCAGTACTTC
TRBV20-1	-	TRBJ2-1	TRBD2	CSARIAGGFNEQFF	TGCAGTGCTAGAATAGCGGGAGGGTTCAATGAGCAGTTCTTC
TRBV24-1	few	TRBJ1-5	-	CATSDGGGRQPQHF	TGTGCCACCAGTGATGGGGGAGGGAGGCAGCCCCAGCATTTT
TRBV5-1	many	TRBJ2-5	TRBD2	CASSLDASGRGQETQYF	TGCGCCAGCAGCTTGGACGCTAGCGGGAGAGGGCAAGAGACCCAGTACTTC
TRBV24-1	many	TRBJ1-5	-	CATSAGASNQPQHF	TGTGCCACCAGTGCCGGGGCTAGCAATCAGCCCCAGCATTTT
TRBV11-2	many	TRBJ2-1	TRBD2	CASSPAGTSGSNEQFF	TGTGCCAGCAGCCCGGCCGGGACTAGCGGGAGTAATGAGCAGTTCTTC
TRBV15	many	TRBJ2-3	TRBD2	CATSRDDVAGYTDTQYF	TGTGCCACCAGCAGGGATGACGTAGCGGGGTACACAGATACGCAGTATTTT
TRBV5-1	many	TRBJ1-5	-	CASSSPRGVGSNYSNQPQHF	TGCGCCAGCAGCAGCCCGCGGGGCGTAGGGAGCAATTATAGCAATCAGCCCCAGCATTTT
TRBV4-1	many	TRBJ1-1	-	CASSQDGRGEAFF	TGCGCCAGCAGCCAAGATGGGCGGGGAGAAGCTTTCTTT
TRBV10-3	-	TRBJ2-7	TRBD2	CAKDRQELSGRGTYEQYF	TGTGCCAAGGATCGACAGGAACTTAGCGGGAGGGGTACCTACGAGCAGTACTTC